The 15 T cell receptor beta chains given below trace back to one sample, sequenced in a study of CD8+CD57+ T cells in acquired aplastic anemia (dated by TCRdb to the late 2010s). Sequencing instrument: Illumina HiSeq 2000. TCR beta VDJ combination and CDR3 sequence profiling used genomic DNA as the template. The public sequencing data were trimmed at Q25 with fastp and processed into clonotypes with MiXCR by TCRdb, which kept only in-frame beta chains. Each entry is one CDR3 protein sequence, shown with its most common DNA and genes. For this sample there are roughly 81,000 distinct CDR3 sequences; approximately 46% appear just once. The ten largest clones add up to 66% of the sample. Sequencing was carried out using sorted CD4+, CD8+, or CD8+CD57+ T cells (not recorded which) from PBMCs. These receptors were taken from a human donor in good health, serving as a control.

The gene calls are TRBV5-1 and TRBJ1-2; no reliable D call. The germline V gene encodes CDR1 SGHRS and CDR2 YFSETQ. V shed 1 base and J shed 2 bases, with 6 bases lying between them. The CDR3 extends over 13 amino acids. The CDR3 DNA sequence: TGCGCCAGCAGCTTGCAGGCCAACTATGGCTACACCTTC. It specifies CASSLQANYGYTF.

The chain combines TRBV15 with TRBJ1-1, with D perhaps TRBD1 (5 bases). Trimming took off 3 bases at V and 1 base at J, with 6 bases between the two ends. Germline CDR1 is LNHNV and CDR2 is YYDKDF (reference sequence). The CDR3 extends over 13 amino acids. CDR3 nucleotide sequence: TGTGCCACCAGCAGTACAGGGAACACTGAAGCTTTCTTT. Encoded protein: CATSSTGNTEAFF.

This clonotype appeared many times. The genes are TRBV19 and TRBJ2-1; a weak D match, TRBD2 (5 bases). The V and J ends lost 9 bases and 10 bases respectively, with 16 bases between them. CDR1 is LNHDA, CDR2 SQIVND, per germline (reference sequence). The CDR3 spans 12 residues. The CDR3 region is CARYGSSREQFF. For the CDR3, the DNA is TGTGCCAGATACGGGTCTAGCAGGGAGCAGTTCTTC.

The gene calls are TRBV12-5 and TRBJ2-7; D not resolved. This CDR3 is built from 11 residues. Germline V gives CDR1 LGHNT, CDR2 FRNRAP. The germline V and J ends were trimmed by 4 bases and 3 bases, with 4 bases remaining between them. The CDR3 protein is CASGYSYEQYF. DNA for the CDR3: TGTGCTAGTGGTTACAGCTACGAGCAGTACTTC.

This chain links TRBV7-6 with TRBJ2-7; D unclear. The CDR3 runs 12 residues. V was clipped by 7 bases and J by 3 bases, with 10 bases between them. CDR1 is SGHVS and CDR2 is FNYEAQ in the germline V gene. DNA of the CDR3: TGTGCCAGCACAGACATCCGCTACGAGCAGTACTTC. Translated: CASTDIRYEQYF.

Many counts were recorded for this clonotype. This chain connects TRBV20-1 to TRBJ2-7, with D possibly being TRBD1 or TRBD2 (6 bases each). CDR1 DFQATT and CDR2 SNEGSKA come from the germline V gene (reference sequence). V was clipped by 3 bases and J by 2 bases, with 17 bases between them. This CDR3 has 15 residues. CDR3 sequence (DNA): TGCAGTGCTAGGGTACTAGAGGGGGGAACCTACGAGCAGTACTTC. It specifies CSARVLEGGTYEQYF.

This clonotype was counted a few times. This chain's CDR3 is CAWSYGPPYEQYF. CDR3 DNA: TGTGCCTGGAGTTACGGACCCCCCTACGAGCAGTACTTC. The chain combines TRBV7-3 with TRBJ2-7; D ambiguous. The germline V and J ends were trimmed by 11 bases and 2 bases, with 16 bases remaining between them. The CDR3 has 13 residues. The germline CDR1 and CDR2 sequences are SGHTA and FQGTGA.

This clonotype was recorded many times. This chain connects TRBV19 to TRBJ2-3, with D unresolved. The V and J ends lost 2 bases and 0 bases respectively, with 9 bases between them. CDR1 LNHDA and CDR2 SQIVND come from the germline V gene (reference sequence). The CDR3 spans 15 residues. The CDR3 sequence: CASSITDLSTDTQYF. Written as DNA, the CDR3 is TGTGCCAGTAGTATAACAGACCTAAGCACAGATACGCAGTATTTT.

Written as DNA, the CDR3 is TGTGCCAGCAGCCAAGGGTCCCTGACTAGCGGGTATAGCACAGATACGCAGTATTTT. Amino acids: CASSQGSLTSGYSTDTQYF. This chain uses TRBV25-1 with TRBJ2-3, with 10 bases identical to TRBD2. V gave up 6 bases and J gave up 0 bases; unmatched junction bases: 15. There are 19 residues in the CDR3. Germline-derived CDR1 and CDR2 are MGHDK and SYGVNS.

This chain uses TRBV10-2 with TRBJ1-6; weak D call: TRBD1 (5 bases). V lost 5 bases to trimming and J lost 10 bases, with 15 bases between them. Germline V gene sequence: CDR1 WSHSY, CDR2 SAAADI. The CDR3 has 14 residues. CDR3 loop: CASSSGAGGSPLHF. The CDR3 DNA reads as TGCGCCAGCAGTAGCGGGGCTGGAGGGTCACCCCTCCACTTT.

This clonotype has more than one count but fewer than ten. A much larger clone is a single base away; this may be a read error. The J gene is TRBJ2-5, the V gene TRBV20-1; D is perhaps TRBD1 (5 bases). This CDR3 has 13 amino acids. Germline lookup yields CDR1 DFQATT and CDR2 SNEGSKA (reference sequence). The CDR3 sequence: CSARRQNQGTQYF. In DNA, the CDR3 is TGCAGTGCTAGAAGACAGAACCAAGGGACCCAGTACTTC.

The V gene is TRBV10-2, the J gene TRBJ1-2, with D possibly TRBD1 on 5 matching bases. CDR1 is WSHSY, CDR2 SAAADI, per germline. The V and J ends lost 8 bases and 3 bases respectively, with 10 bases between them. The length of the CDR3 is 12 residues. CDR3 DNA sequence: TGCGCCAGCTCGGGCAGGGACTATGGCTACACCTTC. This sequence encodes CASSGRDYGYTF.

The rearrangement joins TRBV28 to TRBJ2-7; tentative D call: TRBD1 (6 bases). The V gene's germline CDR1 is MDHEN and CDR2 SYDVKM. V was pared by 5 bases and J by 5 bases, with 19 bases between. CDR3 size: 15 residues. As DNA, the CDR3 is TGTGCCAGCAGTCCTATATCCACAGGGCGGCACGAGCAGTACTTC. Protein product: CASSPISTGRHEQYF.

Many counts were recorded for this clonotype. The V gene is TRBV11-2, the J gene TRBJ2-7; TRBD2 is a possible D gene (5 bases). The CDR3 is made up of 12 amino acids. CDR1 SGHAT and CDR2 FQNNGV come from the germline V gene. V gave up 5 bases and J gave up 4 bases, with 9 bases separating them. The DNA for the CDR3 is TGTGCCAGCAGCACAGAGGGTTACGAGCAGTACTTC. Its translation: CASSTEGYEQYF.

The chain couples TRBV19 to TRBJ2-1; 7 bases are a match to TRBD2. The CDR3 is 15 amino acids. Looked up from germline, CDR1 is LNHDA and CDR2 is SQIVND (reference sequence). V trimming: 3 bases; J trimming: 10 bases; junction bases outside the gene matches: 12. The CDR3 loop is CASSMESGVGREQFF. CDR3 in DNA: TGTGCCAGTAGTATGGAGAGCGGGGTAGGGCGGGAGCAGTTCTTC.